This T cell receptor (beta chain) is from a study of T cell responses to AZD1222 COVID-19 vaccine. At the level of the study: Investigators merged groups given second doses at roughly 4 or roughly 12 weeks. Study-level results: Spike-wide coverage was observed for vaccine-associated CD4 TCRs, with dominant responses at 160-218 and 743-854. Only a handful of AZD1222 recipients, more than five in all, had baseline seropositivity. The breadth and depth of Spike-specific TCRs increased once two AZD1222 doses had been given.

Trimming at V came to 5 bases and at J to 8 bases, leaving 11 bases not matched to a gene. From germline, CDR1 is SGHAT and CDR2 FQNNGV. The CDR3 consists of 14 residues. Generated by immunoSEQ multiplex PCR, the TCRdb table keeps only in-frame clones and is missing some. The sample carries 140,000 to 150,000 clones, 75% to 90% recorded once. Turning to this clone: The antigen is unknown.

The clonotype originates from an adult in good health. The chain is built from TRBV11-2 and TRBJ1-2; 7 nucleotides agree with TRBD1. The specimen was peripheral blood, collected on day 0 of AZD1222 vaccination. CDR3 DNA sequence: TGTGCCAGCAGCCCCGGGGACAGCCCCTGGGGCTACACCTTC. Encoded protein: CASSPGDSPWGYTF.